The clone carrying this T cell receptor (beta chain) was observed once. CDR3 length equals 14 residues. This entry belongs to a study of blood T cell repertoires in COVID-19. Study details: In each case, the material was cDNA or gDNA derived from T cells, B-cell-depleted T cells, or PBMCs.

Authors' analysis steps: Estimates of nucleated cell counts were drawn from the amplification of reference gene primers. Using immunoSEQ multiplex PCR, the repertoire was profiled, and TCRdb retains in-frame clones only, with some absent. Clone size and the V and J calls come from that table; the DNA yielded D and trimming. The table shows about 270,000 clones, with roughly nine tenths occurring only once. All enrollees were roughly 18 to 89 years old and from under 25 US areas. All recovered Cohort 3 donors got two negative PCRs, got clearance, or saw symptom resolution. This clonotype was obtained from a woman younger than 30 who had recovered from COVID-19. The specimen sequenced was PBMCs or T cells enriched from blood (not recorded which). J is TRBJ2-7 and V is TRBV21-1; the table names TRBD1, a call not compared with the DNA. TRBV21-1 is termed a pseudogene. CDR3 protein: CASSKGAGVYEQYF. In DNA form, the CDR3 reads TGTGCCAGCAGCAAAGGGGCAGGGGTCTACGAGCAGTACTTC.